The TCR beta chain under discussion was sequenced for a study of blood T cell repertoires in COVID-19. The wider study: The study drew acute and convalescent COVID-19 samples from the United States, Italy and Spain.

Only in-frame clones appear in the TCRdb table, and some are missing; sequencing was by immunoSEQ multiplex PCR. The profile shows 200,000 or so clones, roughly 80% of them singletons. Losses at the gene ends were 4 bases for V and 5 bases for J; bases not matched to a gene: 5. The V gene's germline CDR1 is LNHDA and CDR2 SQIVND (reference sequence). The CDR3 covers 14 residues. The chain couples TRBV19 to TRBJ1-2; 9 nucleotides align to TRBD1. Sequenced: peripheral blood. The clonotype originates from a woman aged 60-75 years who had recovered from COVID-19. CDR3 sequence (DNA): TGTGCCAGTAGTAGGAGACAGGGGGAATATGGCTACACCTTC. As protein: CASSRRQGEYGYTF. Combining the CDR3 with reference TRBV19 and TRBJ1-2 gives the whole variable domain DGGITQSPKYLFRKEGQNVTLSCEQNLNHDAMYWYRQDPGQGLRLIYYSQIVNDFQKGDIAEGYSVSREKKESFPLTVTSAQKNPTAFYLCASSRRQGEYGYTFGSGTRLTVV.